These T cell receptor beta chains were read from a single sample in a study of T cell responses to AZD1222 COVID-19 vaccine. Assay used: immunoSEQ multiplex PCR; TCRdb lists only in-frame clones, some missing. This sample has 95,000 to 150,000 clones; about 85% occur once, and the top ten carry roughly 4.5%. The sequencing used peripheral blood, collected on day 0 of AZD1222 vaccination. Receptor source: an adult in good health. The CDR3 runs from the conserved cysteine through the conserved F or W. The order of the fields is D gene, V gene, J gene, clone size, CDR3 protein, CDR3 DNA. A D gene is named only where the DNA matches it firmly. Part of the rows lack a size; the others show once, few, many or a class for expanded clones.

d_call: .; v_call: TRBV5-1; j_call: TRBJ1-2; clone_size: .; cdr3_aa: CASSLEGGFYGYTF; cdr3_nt: TGCGCCAGCAGCTTGGAGGGCGGCTTCTATGGCTACACCTTC
d_call: TRBD2; v_call: TRBV9; j_call: TRBJ2-3; clone_size: .; cdr3_aa: CASSETSGGDTDTQYF; cdr3_nt: TGTGCCAGCAGCGAGACTAGCGGGGGTGACACAGATACGCAGTATTTT
d_call: .; v_call: TRBV14; j_call: TRBJ1-6; clone_size: .; cdr3_aa: CASSQRGSYNSPLHF; cdr3_nt: TGTGCCAGCAGCCAAAGGGGATCCTATAATTCACCCCTCCACTTT
d_call: TRBD1; v_call: TRBV24-1; j_call: TRBJ1-2; clone_size: .; cdr3_aa: CATSDFGTGYGYTF; cdr3_nt: TGTGCCACCAGTGATTTTGGGACAGGCTATGGCTACACCTTC
d_call: TRBD1; v_call: TRBV13; j_call: TRBJ1-1; clone_size: .; cdr3_aa: CASSHRGQSLGTEAFF; cdr3_nt: TGTGCCAGCAGCCACCGGGGACAGTCCTTGGGCACTGAAGCTTTCTTT
d_call: .; v_call: TRBV2; j_call: TRBJ2-2; clone_size: .; cdr3_aa: CASSLRGGLNTGELFF; cdr3_nt: TGTGCCAGCAGTCTTCGTGGCGGGCTGAACACCGGGGAGCTGTTTTTT
d_call: TRBD1; v_call: TRBV5-1; j_call: TRBJ2-5; clone_size: .; cdr3_aa: CASHLWDRTNLQETQYF; cdr3_nt: TGCGCCAGCCACCTGTGGGACAGGACCAACCTCCAAGAGACCCAGTACTTC
d_call: .; v_call: TRBV28; j_call: TRBJ2-3; clone_size: once; cdr3_aa: CASSLQDTQYF; cdr3_nt: TGTGCCAGCAGTTTACAAGATACGCAGTATTTT
d_call: TRBD1; v_call: TRBV10-3; j_call: TRBJ2-3; clone_size: .; cdr3_aa: CAISAGTDTDTQYF; cdr3_nt: TGTGCCATCAGTGCCGGGACAGACACAGATACGCAGTATTTT
d_call: .; v_call: TRBV27; j_call: TRBJ1-1; clone_size: .; cdr3_aa: CASSIAPNTEAFF; cdr3_nt: TGTGCCAGCAGTATCGCCCCGAACACTGAAGCTTTCTTT
d_call: .; v_call: TRBV6-5; j_call: TRBJ2-2; clone_size: .; cdr3_aa: CASSYRLSTGELFF; cdr3_nt: TGTGCCAGCAGTTACAGGCTTTCAACCGGGGAGCTGTTTTTT
d_call: .; v_call: TRBV7-8; j_call: TRBJ1-3; clone_size: once; cdr3_aa: CASSFQGQSGNTIYF; cdr3_nt: TGTGCCAGCAGCTTCCAGGGACAATCTGGAAACACCATATATTTT
d_call: TRBD2; v_call: TRBV5-1; j_call: TRBJ2-5; clone_size: .; cdr3_aa: CASSLAGGSETQYF; cdr3_nt: TGCGCCAGCAGCTTGGCGGGAGGATCAGAGACCCAGTACTTC
d_call: .; v_call: TRBV4-3; j_call: TRBJ1-5; clone_size: .; cdr3_aa: CASSQEGYSNQPQHF; cdr3_nt: TGCGCCAGCAGCCAAGAAGGGTATAGCAATCAGCCCCAGCATTTT
d_call: TRBD1; v_call: TRBV9; j_call: TRBJ1-2; clone_size: once; cdr3_aa: CASSVEVTGGKKDGYTF; cdr3_nt: TGTGCCAGCAGCGTAGAAGTCACAGGGGGTAAGAAGGATGGCTACACCTTC
d_call: .; v_call: TRBV7-9; j_call: TRBJ1-1; clone_size: .; cdr3_aa: CASSRNSLMNTEAFF; cdr3_nt: TGTGCCAGCAGCAGAAACAGCCTGATGAACACTGAAGCTTTCTTT
d_call: TRBD2; v_call: TRBV6-2/TRBV6-3; j_call: TRBJ2-3; clone_size: once; cdr3_aa: CASSYGSGGSTDTQYF; cdr3_nt: TGTGCCAGCAGTTACGGTAGCGGGGGGAGCACAGATACGCAGTATTTT
d_call: .; v_call: TRBV4-1; j_call: TRBJ1-1; clone_size: many; cdr3_aa: CASSHPRNTEAFF; cdr3_nt: TGCGCCAGCAGCCACCCAAGGAACACTGAAGCTTTCTTT
d_call: TRBD2; v_call: TRBV6-4; j_call: TRBJ2-3; clone_size: .; cdr3_aa: CASSEAGGRTDTQYF; cdr3_nt: TGTGCCAGCAGTGAAGCGGGGGGGCGCACAGATACGCAGTATTTT
d_call: .; v_call: TRBV30; j_call: TRBJ1-5; clone_size: few; cdr3_aa: CAWSAWAGASNQPQHF; cdr3_nt: TGTGCCTGGAGTGCTTGGGCAGGGGCTTCCAATCAGCCCCAGCATTTT
d_call: .; v_call: TRBV7-3; j_call: TRBJ1-1; clone_size: .; cdr3_aa: CASSLISDTEAFF; cdr3_nt: TGTGCCAGCAGCTTAATCAGTGACACTGAAGCTTTCTTT
d_call: TRBD1; v_call: TRBV5-1; j_call: TRBJ1-2; clone_size: .; cdr3_aa: CASSLGGTGAYGYTF; cdr3_nt: TGCGCCAGCAGCTTGGGAGGGACAGGGGCTTATGGCTACACCTTC
d_call: TRBD2; v_call: TRBV3-1/TRBV3-2; j_call: TRBJ2-1; clone_size: .; cdr3_aa: CASSSTSGPQFF; cdr3_nt: TGTGCCAGCAGCTCGACTAGCGGGCCTCAGTTCTTC
d_call: .; v_call: TRBV7-9; j_call: TRBJ2-1; clone_size: .; cdr3_aa: CASSLEANEQFF; cdr3_nt: TGTGCCAGCAGCTTAGAAGCCAATGAGCAGTTCTTC
d_call: TRBD2; v_call: TRBV3-1/TRBV3-2; j_call: TRBJ2-5; clone_size: .; cdr3_aa: CASSQDASLASRAQYF; cdr3_nt: TGTGCCAGCAGCCAAGACGCGTCACTAGCGAGCCGGGCCCAGTACTTC
d_call: TRBD2; v_call: TRBV12-3/TRBV12-4; j_call: TRBJ2-1; clone_size: .; cdr3_aa: CASSGTIYNEQFF; cdr3_nt: TGTGCCAGCAGTGGGACTATATACAATGAGCAGTTCTTC
d_call: .; v_call: TRBV18; j_call: TRBJ1-4; clone_size: .; cdr3_aa: CASSPRGANEKLFF; cdr3_nt: TGTGCCAGCTCACCAAGGGGCGCTAATGAAAAACTGTTTTTT
d_call: .; v_call: TRBV25-1; j_call: TRBJ2-3; clone_size: .; cdr3_aa: CASSSARANSTDTQYF; cdr3_nt: TGTGCCAGCAGTTCGGCCAGGGCGAATAGCACAGATACGCAGTATTTT
d_call: .; v_call: TRBV7-7; j_call: TRBJ2-5; clone_size: .; cdr3_aa: CASSLSLAQETQYF; cdr3_nt: TGTGCTAGCAGCTTAAGCTTGGCACAAGAGACCCAGTACTTC
d_call: TRBD2; v_call: TRBV23-1; j_call: TRBJ2-5; clone_size: .; cdr3_aa: CASSHSGTSGRRGETQYF; cdr3_nt: TGCGCCAGCAGTCACTCCGGGACTAGCGGGAGGCGGGGAGAGACCCAGTACTTC
d_call: .; v_call: TRBV7-6; j_call: TRBJ1-5; clone_size: .; cdr3_aa: CASSLETGFNQPQHF; cdr3_nt: TGTGCCAGCAGCTTAGAAACAGGGTTCAATCAGCCCCAGCATTTT
d_call: .; v_call: TRBV15; j_call: TRBJ1-3; clone_size: .; cdr3_aa: CATSRAGRDTIYF; cdr3_nt: TGTGCCACCAGCAGAGCTGGGAGGGACACCATATATTTT